The 21 T cell receptor beta chains presented below share a single source sample, sequenced in a study of cytomegalovirus exposure and HLA in healthy donors. The study ran its PCR with 60 Vbeta and 13 Jbeta primers. Generated by immunoSEQ multiplex PCR, the TCRdb table keeps only in-frame clones and is missing some. The sample table includes more than 45,000 clones. Sequenced: PBMCs. The receptors stem from a male donor in good health and CMV-seronegative.

The gene calls are TRBV2 and TRBJ2-2, with TRBD1 matching over 7 bases. The germline CDR1 and CDR2 sequences are SNHLY and FYNNEI. This CDR3 spans 16 amino acids. V lost 3 bases, J lost 1 base, and 5 bases stayed unmatched. DNA of the CDR3: TGTGCCAGCAGTGAGGCAGGGGGATTGAACACCGGGGAGCTGTTTTTT. It encodes CASSEAGGLNTGELFF.

This chain joins TRBV7-8 and TRBJ2-3; D perhaps matches TRBD2 (5 bases). The CDR3 is 15 residues long. Trimming cost V 0 bases and J 6 bases, with 13 bases left between them. Germline values: CDR1 SGHVS, CDR2 FQNEAQ. The CDR3 region has the DNA TGTGCCAGCAGCTTAGCGCGGGCCCCAGCCGATACGCAGTATTTT. Its translation is CASSLARAPADTQYF. Together with reference TRBV7-8 and TRBJ2-3, the CDR3 gives the full variable domain: GAGVSQSPRYKVAKRGQDVALRCDPISGHVSLFWYQQALGQGPEFLTYFQNEAQLDKSGLPSDRFFAERPEGSVSTLKIQRTQQEDSAVYLCASSLARAPADTQYFGPGTRLTVL.

On this clone itself: Germline is not matched at one junction end, which may reflect a read error. V and J are TRBV30 and TRBJ2-5; 7 nucleotides agree with TRBD2. The CDR3 has 12 amino acids. From germline, CDR1 is GTSNPN and CDR2 SVGIG (reference sequence). CDR3 nucleotide sequence: TGTGCCGGGAGGGAGGGCGGTGAGACCCAGTACTTC. Amino acids: CAGREGGETQYF.

The rearrangement links TRBV7-9 to TRBJ2-3; 11 bases match TRBD2. Germline assignment: CDR1 SEHNR and CDR2 FQNEAQ (reference sequence). The CDR3 is 15 residues long. Trimming took 3 bases from V and 4 from J; bases not matched to a gene: 3. The CDR3 nucleotides are TGTGCCAGCAGCTTTAGCGGGGGGGCGGCAGATACGCAGTATTTT. As protein: CASSFSGGAADTQYF.

V usage is TRBV27 and J usage is TRBJ1-2; 7 nucleotides line up with TRBD1. V was clipped by 6 bases and J by 4 bases; unmatched bases: 8. This CDR3 is 14 amino acids long. Looked up from germline, CDR1 is MNHEY and CDR2 is SMNVEV (reference sequence). The CDR3 region is CASSNRDRLYGYTF. The CDR3 DNA follows: TGTGCCAGCAGCAACCGGGACAGACTCTATGGCTACACCTTC.

The chain combines TRBV7-9 with TRBJ2-1, with 8 bases fitting TRBD2. Germline V CDR1 and CDR2: SEHNR, FQNEAQ (reference sequence). There are 14 residues in the CDR3. V dropped 5 bases and J dropped 7; count of bases not matched to a gene: 7. CDR3 sequence: CASSLGLAGNEQFF. The CDR3 DNA reads as TGTGCCAGCAGCCTTGGACTAGCTGGAAATGAGCAGTTCTTC.

In DNA form, the CDR3 reads TGTGCCAGCAGTTATAATACAGGGTCAACCTTC. This codes for CASSYNTGSTF. V and J are TRBV28 and TRBJ1-2, with D possibly TRBD1 on 6 matching bases. Germline loops: CDR1 MDHEN, CDR2 SYDVKM. Trimming left V 4 bases short and J 14 bases short, with 14 bases between. The CDR3 length is 11 residues.

In DNA form, the CDR3 reads TGCGCCAGCAGCCCAGACAGGGCCTCCTACAATGAGCAGTTCTTC. Encoded protein: CASSPDRASYNEQFF. This sequence joins TRBV5-1 and TRBJ2-1; 7 nucleotides line up with TRBD1. Germline V gene data show CDR1 as SGHRS and CDR2 as YFSETQ. The CDR3 is made up of 15 amino acids. After removal of 4 bases from V and 0 bases from J, the junction contained 4 bases not matched to a gene.

This chain uses TRBV4-1 with TRBJ1-2; 7 nucleotides align to TRBD1. The germline gives CDR1 MGHRA, CDR2 YSYEKL. V was clipped by 0 bases and J by 4 bases; unmatched bases: 8. The CDR3 consists of 16 residues. The CDR3 loop is CASSQDPAGGLYGYTF. CDR3 bases: TGCGCCAGCAGCCAAGATCCTGCAGGGGGACTCTATGGCTACACCTTC.

The chain uses TRBV7-9 and TRBJ1-1; no clear D gene. Per germline, CDR1 SEHNR and CDR2 FQNEAQ (reference sequence). V was pared by 2 bases and J by 11 bases, with 18 bases between. This CDR3 is built from 14 residues. CDR3: CASSLSQSAFVAFF. The CDR3 DNA sequence: TGTGCCAGCAGCTTATCCCAGTCTGCCTTCGTCGCTTTCTTT.

The chain is built from TRBV4-1 and TRBJ2-7; the match to TRBD1 covers 8 bases. V dropped 2 bases and J dropped 6; count of bases not matched to a gene: 15. Germline CDR1 and CDR2: MGHRA and YSYEKL. The CDR3 covers 17 residues. The CDR3 nucleotides read TGCGCCAGCAGCCAAAAGGCGACAGGGGCCGTAGGTAGCGAGCAGTACTTC. It specifies CASSQKATGAVGSEQYF.

The rearrangement links TRBV7-8 to TRBJ1-1, with D unclear. Germline V CDR1 and CDR2: SGHVS, FQNEAQ. The CDR3 runs to 13 residues. Between the trimmed V and J ends, which lost 1 base and 1 base, there was a span of 4 bases. CDR3 region: CASSLGQNTEAFF. CDR3 sequence (DNA): TGTGCCAGCAGCTTAGGACAGAACACTGAAGCTTTCTTT.

The chain has TRBV5-1 and TRBJ2-7; possibly TRBD2 for D (5 bases). Per germline, CDR1 SGHRS and CDR2 YFSETQ. The V end lost 1 base, the J end lost 2 bases, and 16 bases lay between the germline ends. The CDR3 sequence is 16 residues long. The CDR3 region is CASSLSRGTYAYEQYF. DNA for the CDR3: TGCGCCAGCAGCTTGTCCCGGGGAACCTACGCCTACGAGCAGTACTTC.

This sequence joins TRBV7-9 and TRBJ1-3; no clear D gene. Germline values: CDR1 SEHNR, CDR2 FQNEAQ (reference sequence). The V gene lost 5 bases and the J gene lost 4 bases, with 12 bases spanning the gap. CDR3 length: 14 residues. CDR3 region: CASSLRERGNTIYF. The CDR3 nucleotides are TGTGCCAGCAGCCTAAGAGAGAGGGGAAACACCATATATTTT. Filled out from reference TRBV7-9 and TRBJ1-3, the complete variable domain reads DTGVSQNPRHKITKRGQNVTFRCDPISEHNRLYWYRQTLGQGPEFLTYFQNEAQLEKSRLLSDRFSAERPKGSFSTLEIQRTEQGDSAMYLCASSLRERGNTIYFGEGSWLTVV.

The J gene is TRBJ2-7, the V gene TRBV29-1; D is undetermined. The CDR3 is 14 amino acids. Germline CDR1 and CDR2: SQVTM and ANQGSEA. Trimming shortened V by 5 bases and J by 0 bases, and 14 bases separated the two germline ends. The CDR3 reads CSVSETSSSYEQYF. CDR3 nucleotides: TGCAGCGTTTCTGAGACTTCTAGCTCCTACGAGCAGTACTTC.

The chain links TRBV5-1 to TRBJ2-3; perhaps TRBD2 as D (7 bases). The CDR3 is 17 amino acids. Trimming stripped 4 bases from V and 2 bases from J, with 20 bases between. Per germline, CDR1 SGHRS and CDR2 YFSETQ. The CDR3 DNA reads as TGCGCCAGCAGCGTGGGGGCAGCGGGGTATTTCACAGATACGCAGTATTTT. This codes for CASSVGAAGYFTDTQYF.

The V and J genes are TRBV28 and TRBJ2-1; TRBD1 matches 7 bases. Unmatched junction bases numbered 10, after V lost 6 bases and J lost 2 bases. Per the germline V gene, CDR1 is MDHEN and CDR2 is SYDVKM. There are 16 residues in the CDR3. Here the CDR3 DNA reads TGTGCCAGCAGGTCTACAACAGGGGCCCCCTACAATGAGCAGTTCTTC. It yields the protein CASRSTTGAPYNEQFF.

The chain uses TRBV9 and TRBJ2-6; TRBD1 matches 7 bases. V lost 2 bases and J lost 2; bases outside the gene matches: 10. This CDR3 is 18 amino acids long. CDR1 is SGDLS and CDR2 is YYNGEE in the germline V gene. For the CDR3, the DNA is TGTGCCAGCAGCGTCCAGACAGGGATGGGAGCTGGGGCCAACGTCCTGACTTTC. Protein sequence: CASSVQTGMGAGANVLTF. Full variable domain (remainder filled in from reference TRBV9 and TRBJ2-6): DSGVTQTPKHLITATGQRVTLRCSPRSGDLSVYWYQQSLDQGLQFLIQYYNGEERAKGNILERFSAQQFPDLHSELNLSSLELGDSALYFCASSVQTGMGAGANVLTFGAGSRLTVL.

The chain uses TRBV18 and TRBJ2-5, with 7 bases matching TRBD2. The CDR3 sequence is 15 residues long. Germline V gene lookup returns CDR1 KGHSH and CDR2 LQKENI. Trimming removed 0 bases from V and 3 bases from J; junction bases left unmatched: 4. CDR3 nucleotides: TGTGCCAGCTCACCACCGAGAGCGGGGAAAGAGACCCAGTACTTC. This codes for CASSPPRAGKETQYF.

This chain links TRBV7-8 with TRBJ2-1; D gene uncertain. The germline V and J ends were trimmed by 1 base and 5 bases, with 9 bases remaining between them. The germline CDR1 and CDR2 sequences are SGHVS and FQNEAQ. The CDR3 runs to 14 residues. The CDR3 region is CASSLVFRDNEQFF. CDR3 coding DNA: TGTGCCAGCAGCTTAGTCTTTCGGGACAATGAGCAGTTCTTC.

A word on this clone: Other DNA sequences within the sample encode an identical CDR3. This chain connects TRBV9 to TRBJ1-4; the match to TRBD1 covers 12 bases. The V segment lost 0 bases and the J segment 6 bases; nucleotides outside the gene matches: 9. Germline values: CDR1 SGDLS, CDR2 YYNGEE. This CDR3 has 18 amino acids. The CDR3 DNA reads as TGTGCCAGCAGCGTAGCTGGGGACAGGGGGCGACGGGATGAAAAACTGTTTTTT. Translated: CASSVAGDRGRRDEKLFF.